The 19 T cell receptor beta chains in this list originate from one sample, sequenced in a study of Graves' ophthalmopathy and Graves' hyperthyroidism. The authors amplified TCR beta CDR3 regions from RNA transcripts. HTBI primers served in a first-round RT-PCR, which a second-round multiplex PCR followed. One entry per CDR3 protein results from TCRdb running MiXCR on the multiplex PCR reads. The table shows about 240,000 distinct CDR3 sequences, with around 45% occurring only once. The source material was peripheral blood. The receptors were sampled from an adult man with Graves' ophthalmopathy.

The chain recombines TRBV5-4 with TRBJ2-7; 11 bases agree with TRBD2. Germline lookup yields CDR1 SGHNT and CDR2 YYREEE (reference sequence). V lost 4 bases and J lost 8; bases outside the gene matches: 5. The CDR3 is 13 amino acids. Written as DNA, the CDR3 is TGTGCCAGCAGCCCCGGACTAGCGGGCAAGCAGTACTTC. It encodes CASSPGLAGKQYF.

This clonotype was detected only a few times. The chain uses TRBV9 and TRBJ2-5; 8 bases agree with TRBD1. Trimming cost V 3 bases and J 5 bases; bases outside gene matches: 12. In germline, CDR1 is SGDLS, CDR2 YYNGEE. This CDR3 is 16 amino acids long. The CDR3 region has the DNA TGTGCCAGCAGCGCTTCCAGCAGGGGGCGCGGGGAGACCCAGTACTTC. Protein: CASSASSRGRGETQYF. The full variable domain, rest sourced from reference TRBV9 and TRBJ2-5, is DSGVTQTPKHLITATGQRVTLRCSPRSGDLSVYWYQQSLDQGLQFLIQYYNGEERAKGNILERFSAQQFPDLHSELNLSSLELGDSALYFCASSASSRGRGETQYFGPGTRLLVL.

The table lists this clonotype with a few counts. The chain links TRBV29-1 to TRBJ2-7, with 11 bases lining up with TRBD2. This CDR3 contains 13 residues. J was trimmed by 4 bases and V by 7 bases; bases with no gene match: 6. Germline CDR1 is SQVTM and CDR2 is ANQGSEA. CDR3 bases: TGCAGCGCCGGGCTAGCGGGAGGATACGAGCAGTACTTC. Translated: CSAGLAGGYEQYF.

This clonotype was counted between two and nine times. The chain uses TRBV20-1 and TRBJ2-5; TRBD2 matches 12 bases. The trim removed 6 bases at V and 5 bases at J, leaving 10 bases unmatched. This CDR3 has 15 amino acids. CDR1 is DFQATT, CDR2 SNEGSKA, per germline (reference sequence). The CDR3 sequence is CSAEPSGRVRETQYF. The CDR3 nucleotides are TGCAGTGCGGAACCTAGCGGGAGGGTCCGGGAGACCCAGTACTTC.

This chain connects TRBV7-8 to TRBJ1-5; 9 bases map to TRBD1. Germline V lookup: CDR1 SGHVS, CDR2 FQNEAQ. The length of the CDR3 is 15 residues. Losses at the gene ends were 1 base for V and 8 bases for J; bases not matched to a gene: 6. The CDR3: CASSLGRQGDKPQHF. The CDR3 bases are TGTGCCAGCAGCTTAGGCCGACAGGGGGACAAGCCCCAGCATTTT.

There are many counts of this clonotype. The chain combines TRBV7-6 with TRBJ2-5; D possibly corresponds to TRBD1 (6 bases). This CDR3 comprises 13 residues. The germline V gene encodes CDR1 SGHVS and CDR2 FNYEAQ. The V end was cut by 4 bases, the J end by 1 base, with 7 bases between. CDR3 amino acids: CASSSRGQETQYF. Written as DNA, the CDR3 is TGTGCCAGCAGCTCCAGGGGCCAAGAGACCCAGTACTTC.

This clonotype was seen only a few times. V and J are TRBV2 and TRBJ2-7; no firm D call. CDR3 length: 13 amino acids. The ends were cut back, 3 bases at V and 3 bases at J, with 9 bases in the middle. The germline gives CDR1 SNHLY, CDR2 FYNNEI. CDR3 amino acids: CASSDRTIYEQYF. As DNA, the CDR3 is TGTGCCAGCAGTGATCGAACGATCTACGAGCAGTACTTC.

The rearrangement uses TRBV4-2 and TRBJ1-1; TRBD1 matches at 7 bases. V lost 4 bases and J lost 6; bases outside the gene matches: 5. The CDR3 loop spans 13 amino acids. Germline CDR1 LGHNA, CDR2 YNFKEQ. The CDR3, as DNA: TGTGCCAGCAGCCGTACAGGGGTTTCTGAAGCTTTCTTT. Protein product: CASSRTGVSEAFF.

J is TRBJ1-5 and V is TRBV7-8; D is unresolved. CDR1 is SGHVS, CDR2 FQNEAQ, per germline. The CDR3 sequence is 13 residues long. The ends were cut back, 3 bases at V and 0 bases at J, with 3 bases in the middle. The CDR3 region is CASSFHSNQPQHF. CDR3 sequence (DNA): TGTGCCAGCAGCTTCCATAGCAATCAGCCCCAGCATTTT.

This clonotype was seen a handful of times. This rearrangement joins TRBV7-3 to TRBJ2-5; unclear D gene. CDR1 is SGHTA and CDR2 is FQGTGA in the germline V gene. This CDR3 region has 15 residues. Trimming took 0 bases from V and 5 from J, leaving 13 bases between them. Here the CDR3 reads CASSLTPHGRETQYF. The CDR3 region has the DNA TGTGCCAGCAGCTTAACGCCCCACGGCAGGGAGACCCAGTACTTC. The full variable domain, with the rest looked up from reference TRBV7-3 and TRBJ2-5, is GAGVSQTPSNKVTEKGKYVELRCDPISGHTALYWYRQSLGQGPEFLIYFQGTGAADDSGLPNDRFFAVRPEGSVSTLKIQRTERGDSAVYLCASSLTPHGRETQYFGPGTRLLVL.

The chain recombines TRBV19 with TRBJ2-7; TRBD2 matches 14 bases. The CDR3 extends over 16 amino acids. Trimming at V came to 6 bases and at J to 3 bases, leaving 7 bases not matched to a gene. Germline CDR1 LNHDA, CDR2 SQIVND (reference sequence). CDR3 DNA: TGTGCCAGTAGGCCGAGACTAGCGGGAGGGGTCTACGAGCAGTACTTC. It specifies CASRPRLAGGVYEQYF.

A few counts support this clonotype. The chain joins TRBV5-5 to TRBJ2-2, with 14 positions matching TRBD2. V shed 4 bases, J shed 6 bases, and the junction held 5 bases outside the gene matches. CDR3 size: 16 residues. Germline CDR1 reads SGHKS; CDR2 reads YYEKEE (reference sequence). CDR3 in amino acids: CASSTRTSGRSGELFF. Written as DNA, the CDR3 is TGTGCCAGCAGCACGCGGACTAGCGGGAGGTCCGGGGAGCTGTTTTTT.

This clonotype was seen only once. V and J are TRBV29-1 and TRBJ1-4; D not resolved. Germline V CDR1 and CDR2: SQVTM, ANQGSEA. The CDR3 contains 12 residues. V was trimmed by 4 bases and J by 6 bases, leaving 9 bases between them. The CDR3 DNA is TGCAGCGTTGTTACTACAGATGAAAAACTGTTTTTT. This translates into CSVVTTDEKLFF.

This clonotype showed up just a few times. The chain combines TRBV2 with TRBJ2-7; possible D gene TRBD1, 6 bases. Germline V gene data show CDR1 as SNHLY and CDR2 as FYNNEI. This CDR3 region has 14 residues. V was cut by 4 bases and J by 0 bases, with 10 bases left in between. In DNA form, the CDR3 reads TGTGCCAGCAGTGGGGACATGGGCTCCTACGAGCAGTACTTC. Its protein product is CASSGDMGSYEQYF.

The genes are TRBV3-1 and TRBJ2-5; TRBD1 matches 9 bases. The J segment lost 2 bases and the V segment lost 5 bases, leaving 3 bases of the junction unmatched. This CDR3 region has 14 residues. CDR1 LGHDT and CDR2 YNNKEL come from the germline V gene (reference sequence). CDR3 coding DNA: TGTGCCAGCAGCAGAGGGACAGGGCAAGAGACCCAGTACTTC. It encodes CASSRGTGQETQYF.

The chain links TRBV20-1 to TRBJ2-7, with D tentatively TRBD1 or TRBD2 (5 bases each). V gave up 4 bases and J gave up 1 base, with 14 bases separating them. This CDR3 contains 14 residues. Germline V gene lookup returns CDR1 DFQATT and CDR2 SNEGSKA (reference sequence). The CDR3 sequence: CSANFRELSYEQYF. CDR3 nucleotide sequence: TGCAGTGCTAATTTCAGGGAGTTATCCTACGAGCAGTACTTC.

This clonotype occurred a few times. The chain has TRBV19 and TRBJ1-3; no definite D call. Germline V gives CDR1 LNHDA, CDR2 SQIVND (reference sequence). The CDR3 runs to 15 residues. V shed 5 bases and J shed 0 bases, with 11 bases lying between them. Written as DNA, the CDR3 is TGTGCCAGTAGTGTTCTTTCCGCCTCTGGAAACACCATATATTTT. Translating it yields CASSVLSASGNTIYF. The variable domain in full, completed from reference TRBV19 and TRBJ1-3, reads DGGITQSPKYLFRKEGQNVTLSCEQNLNHDAMYWYRQDPGQGLRLIYYSQIVNDFQKGDIAEGYSVSREKKESFPLTVTSAQKNPTAFYLCASSVLSASGNTIYFGEGSWLTVV.

This clonotype was counted between two and nine times. The genes are TRBV12-3 or TRBV12-4 and TRBJ1-1; weak D call: TRBD1 (6 bases). The CDR3 totals 14 residues. The germline V and J ends were trimmed by 6 bases and 1 base, with 12 bases remaining between them. CDR3 region: CASRPDRRNTEAFF. In DNA form, the CDR3 reads TGTGCCAGCAGACCTGACAGGAGGAACACTGAAGCTTTCTTT.

The chain carries TRBV10-3 and TRBJ2-5; 8 bases match TRBD2. CDR1 and CDR2 from the germline V gene are ENHRY and SYGVKD. This CDR3 has 15 residues. The trim removed 3 bases at V and 5 bases at J, leaving 8 bases unmatched. In nucleotides, the CDR3 is TGTGCCATCAGTGACGCCGGGGGGGAGCCCGAGACCCAGTACTTC. Translated: CAISDAGGEPETQYF.